The 25 T cell receptor beta chains below all came from one sample that was sequenced in a study of CD8 T cells in Susac syndrome. Random hexamers were used to reverse transcribe roughly 0.5 to 1 ug of RNA. Each CDR3 protein gets one entry after TCRdb re-called the immunoSEQ multiplex PCR reads with MiXCR. Seen here are 100,000 to 150,000 distinct CDR3 sequences, about 96% observed once, and the top ten hold more than 0.095%. Sequenced input: CD4+ T cells from PBMCs. The origin of the receptors is a human donor in good health.

The genes are TRBV7-2 and TRBJ2-4; 8 nucleotides align to TRBD2. With 4 bases clipped from V and 0 bases from J, the junction kept 8 bases outside the gene matches. The CDR3 totals 17 residues. CDR1 and CDR2 from the germline V gene are SGHTA and FQGNSA. The CDR3: CASSSTSVQLAKNIQYF. The CDR3, as DNA: TGTGCCAGCAGCTCGACTAGCGTCCAACTAGCCAAAAACATTCAGTACTTC.

The V call is TRBV20-1, the J call TRBJ1-2; no clear D. Germline assignment: CDR1 DFQATT and CDR2 SNEGSKA (reference sequence). V dropped 5 bases and J dropped 7 bases, with 8 bases sitting between them. The CDR3 loop spans 10 amino acids. The CDR3 DNA is TGCAGTGCTGGTGACCTTGGCTACACCTTC. Amino acids: CSAGDLGYTF.

The chain carries TRBV5-4 and TRBJ1-1, with 8 bases that match TRBD1. CDR3 size: 13 residues. Germline V lookup: CDR1 SGHNT, CDR2 YYREEE (reference sequence). Trimming at V came to 5 bases and at J to 4 bases, leaving 4 bases not matched to a gene. DNA for the CDR3: TGTGCCAGCAGTGGACAGGGTGGCACTGAAGCTTTCTTT. Translated, it gives CASSGQGGTEAFF.

V is TRBV9 and J is TRBJ2-7, with 13 positions matching TRBD2. The germline V gene has CDR1 SGDLS and CDR2 YYNGEE. This CDR3 has 16 residues. Trimming at V came to 2 bases and at J to 5 bases, leaving 7 bases not matched to a gene. This CDR3 is CASSVSTSGRIHEQYF. CDR3 in DNA: TGTGCCAGCAGCGTCTCGACTAGCGGGAGGATCCACGAGCAGTACTTC.

V is TRBV28 and J is TRBJ1-5, with a weak D call TRBD1 (5 bases). The CDR3 covers 15 residues. Looked up from germline, CDR1 is MDHEN and CDR2 is SYDVKM. V lost 3 bases to trimming and J lost 1 base, with 10 bases between them. The CDR3 nucleotides are TGTGCCAGCAGTTTCGACAGACTAAGCAATCAGCCCCAGCATTTT. It specifies CASSFDRLSNQPQHF.

The V and J genes are TRBV29-1 and TRBJ1-5; 7 nucleotides agree with TRBD1. Per germline, CDR1 SQVTM and CDR2 ANQGSEA. The CDR3 is 14 amino acids. The CDR3 DNA follows: TGCGGGGACAGTCTTCTTTCTGTGAATCAGCCCCAGCATTTT. This gives the protein CGDSLLSVNQPQHF.

The V gene is TRBV14, the J gene TRBJ1-3; no reliable D call. The V and J ends lost 8 bases and 1 base respectively, with 6 bases between them. This CDR3 contains 12 residues. Germline CDR1 reads SGHDN; CDR2 reads FVKESK. The chain's CDR3 is CASGHSGNTIYF. CDR3 DNA: TGTGCCAGCGGGCATTCTGGAAACACCATATATTTT.

The rearrangement joins TRBV29-1 to TRBJ2-1; unclear D gene. The germline gives CDR1 SQVTM, CDR2 ANQGSEA. CDR3 length: 14 residues. Trimming left V 4 bases short and J 4 bases short, with 14 bases between. The CDR3 nucleotides read TGCAGCGTTGGATATGGGTCCAGGTACAATGAGCAGTTCTTC. Translating it yields CSVGYGSRYNEQFF.

This clonotype was found once. V gene TRBV29-1 combines with J gene TRBJ1-2; 7 nucleotides align to TRBD1. The CDR3 has 12 amino acids. Germline V gene data show CDR1 as SQVTM and CDR2 as ANQGSEA. The V and J ends lost 4 bases and 6 bases, in that order; junction bases with no gene match: 5. The CDR3 DNA is TGCAGCGTTGCACAGGGGACCCATGGCTACACCTTC. Translating it yields CSVAQGTHGYTF.

The gene calls are TRBV29-1 and TRBJ2-5, with D maybe TRBD2 (5 bases). The CDR3 has 14 residues. Per germline, CDR1 SQVTM and CDR2 ANQGSEA. Trimming removed 5 bases from V and 4 bases from J, with 17 bases in between. CDR3 in DNA: TGCAGCGTTACTAGTCTGGTGGCGAGAGAGACCCAGTACTTC. It is translated as CSVTSLVARETQYF.

The V gene is TRBV2, the J gene TRBJ1-5; 7 bases line up with TRBD1. V lost 5 bases and J lost 5; bases outside the gene matches: 15. Per germline, CDR1 SNHLY and CDR2 FYNNEI. This CDR3 contains 17 residues. The CDR3 is CASSSPYTGDRDQPQHF. CDR3 in DNA: TGTGCCAGCAGTAGCCCATATACAGGGGACCGGGATCAGCCCCAGCATTTT.

The chain carries TRBV7-9 and TRBJ2-7, with a weak D call TRBD1 (6 bases). This CDR3 spans 14 amino acids. The ends were cut back, 5 bases at V and 0 bases at J, with 11 bases in the middle. Germline assignment: CDR1 SEHNR and CDR2 FQNEAQ (reference sequence). The CDR3 DNA sequence: TGTGCCAGCAGCGCCAGGGGTAGCTCCTACGAGCAGTACTTC. This translates into CASSARGSSYEQYF.

The CDR3: CASTATRTGELFF. CDR3 DNA: TGTGCCAGCACAGCCACCCGCACCGGGGAGCTGTTTTTT. The chain couples TRBV12-3 or TRBV12-4 to TRBJ2-2, with D uncertain. CDR3 size: 13 residues. With 7 bases removed from V and 4 bases from J, the gap between germline ends came to 10 bases.

The chain uses TRBV29-1 and TRBJ1-4, with 9 nucleotides matching TRBD1. CDR3 length equals 15 residues. Germline CDR1 and CDR2: SQVTM and ANQGSEA. The junction had 12 bases not matched to a gene; V was cut back by 7 bases and J by 6 bases. The CDR3 DNA reads TGCAGCGCAAGGGGGTTAGACAGGGGGTATGAAAAACTGTTTTTT. Amino acid sequence: CSARGLDRGYEKLFF.

The chain employs TRBV4-1 and TRBJ2-7; tentatively, D is TRBD1 (7 bases). This CDR3 has 16 residues. CDR1 and CDR2 (germline): MGHRA, YSYEKL. V was trimmed by 1 base and J by 6 bases, leaving 19 bases between them. The CDR3 here is CASSQGGGGGIGEQYF. CDR3 in DNA: TGCGCCAGCAGCCAAGGCGGAGGGGGCGGGATCGGCGAGCAGTACTTC.

The V call is TRBV3-1, the J call TRBJ1-5; maybe TRBD1 (5 bases). This CDR3 is built from 13 residues. The V gene lost 3 bases and the J gene lost 7 bases, with 10 bases spanning the gap. Germline CDR1 is LGHDT and CDR2 is YNNKEL (reference sequence). Here the CDR3 reads CASSQGGIQPQHF. The CDR3 region has the DNA TGTGCCAGCAGCCAGGGGGGGATCCAGCCCCAGCATTTT.

This rearrangement joins TRBV25-1 to TRBJ2-5; 7 positions match TRBD1. Per the germline V gene, CDR1 is MGHDK and CDR2 is SYGVNS. V lost 3 bases and J lost 5; bases outside the gene matches: 6. This CDR3 comprises 14 residues. The CDR3 nucleotides are TGTGCCAGCAGTGATCGACAGGGCCGGGAGACCCAGTACTTC. Its translation: CASSDRQGRETQYF.

The gene calls are TRBV28 and TRBJ1-2, with D unclear. In germline, CDR1 is MDHEN, CDR2 SYDVKM. Trimming stripped 5 bases from V and 5 bases from J, with 9 bases between. The CDR3 length is 12 residues. The CDR3 sequence is CASSEGIYGYTF. The DNA for the CDR3 is TGTGCCAGCAGTGAAGGGATTTATGGCTACACCTTC.

The rearrangement links TRBV7-9 to TRBJ1-5; D gene ambiguous. The CDR3 has 12 residues. The V and J ends lost 4 bases and 6 bases respectively, with 7 bases between them. CDR1 and CDR2 (germline): SEHNR, FQNEAQ (reference sequence). The chain's CDR3 is CASSSPLQPQHF. In DNA, the CDR3 is TGTGCCAGCAGCTCACCACTTCAGCCCCAGCATTTT.

V and J are TRBV4-1 and TRBJ1-5; weak D call: TRBD1 (6 bases). The CDR3 length is 17 residues. V lost 3 bases, J lost 0 bases, and 15 bases lay in between. Germline loops: CDR1 MGHRA, CDR2 YSYEKL. In DNA form, the CDR3 reads TGCGCCAGCAGCCAGGGCGGCAGGGGCCGTAGCAATCAGCCCCAGCATTTT. Translating it yields CASSQGGRGRSNQPQHF.

The chain employs TRBV7-8 and TRBJ1-5, with a weak D call TRBD1 (6 bases). CDR1 SGHVS and CDR2 FQNEAQ come from the germline V gene. V lost 5 bases and J 2 bases, leaving 13 bases between the germline ends. This CDR3 region has 15 residues. The DNA for the CDR3 is TGTGCCAGCAGCCCGCGGGACACCGGCAATCAGCCCCAGCATTTT. Translating it yields CASSPRDTGNQPQHF.

The rearrangement joins TRBV5-4 to TRBJ2-7; 11 bases align to TRBD2. The CDR3 loop spans 13 amino acids. V trimming: 4 bases; J trimming: 4 bases; junction bases outside the gene matches: 1. CDR1 and CDR2 from the germline V gene are SGHNT and YYREEE (reference sequence). As DNA, the CDR3 is TGTGCCAGCAGCGGGACTAGCGGATACGAGCAGTACTTC. Translating it yields CASSGTSGYEQYF.

CDR3 protein: CATSPGQGRGLLAKNIQYF. In DNA form, the CDR3 reads TGTGCCACCAGCCCAGGACAGGGCAGGGGCCTTTTAGCCAAAAACATTCAGTACTTC. V is TRBV15 and J is TRBJ2-4; TRBD1 matches at 8 bases. The germline V gene encodes CDR1 LNHNV and CDR2 YYDKDF (reference sequence). This CDR3 region has 19 residues. V was clipped by 5 bases and J by 0 bases; unmatched bases: 15.

The chain uses TRBV5-1 and TRBJ2-7; unclear D gene. The length of the CDR3 is 13 residues. V was pared by 1 base and J by 2 bases, with 7 bases between. CDR1 is SGHRS and CDR2 is YFSETQ in the germline V gene. The CDR3 coding sequence is TGCGCCAGCAGCTTGAACAGCGCCTACGAGCAGTACTTC. Residues: CASSLNSAYEQYF.

The chain employs TRBV5-1 and TRBJ2-5, with D perhaps matching TRBD2 (5 bases). Per the germline V gene, CDR1 is SGHRS and CDR2 is YFSETQ. Trimming cost V 1 base and J 1 base, with 8 bases left between them. The CDR3 runs 14 residues. The CDR3 DNA reads as TGCGCCAGCAGCTTGAGAGCGGTCCAAGAGACCCAGTACTTC. As protein: CASSLRAVQETQYF.